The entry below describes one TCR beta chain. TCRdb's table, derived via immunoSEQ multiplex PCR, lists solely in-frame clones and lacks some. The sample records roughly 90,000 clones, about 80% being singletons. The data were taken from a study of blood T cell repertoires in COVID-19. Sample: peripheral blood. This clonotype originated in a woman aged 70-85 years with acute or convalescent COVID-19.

DNA of the CDR3: TGTGCCTGGAGTGTATCCAGGGATCAGCCCCAGCATTTT. Translated: CAWSVSRDQPQHF. J is TRBJ1-5 and V is TRBV30; possibly TRBD1 for D (5 bases). V shed 0 bases and J shed 5 bases, with 8 bases lying between them. Looked up from germline, CDR1 is GTSNPN and CDR2 is SVGIG (reference sequence). CDR3 size: 13 residues.